These T cell receptor beta chains were read from a single sample in a study of blood T cell repertoires in COVID-19. The repertoire was sequenced with immunoSEQ multiplex PCR; TCRdb's copy has only in-frame clones and lacks some. The sample has fewer than 50,000 clones, roughly 78% seen once. Sequencing was done on a sample of peripheral blood. The receptors here all came from a man in his sixties or seventies with acute or convalescent COVID-19. CDR3s include the opening cysteine and the closing phenylalanine or tryptophan. The order of the fields is J gene, V gene, clone size, D gene, CDR3 DNA, CDR3 protein. A D gene is named only where the DNA matches it firmly. Clone size is given for some rows only: seen once, a few or many times, or a class if the clone is expanded.

J gene: TRBJ1-2; V gene: TRBV28; clone size: .; D gene: .; CDR3 DNA: TGTGCCAGCAGTTTAAACAGGGCAGATGGCTACACCTTC; CDR3 protein: CASSLNRADGYTF
J gene: TRBJ2-1; V gene: TRBV12-5; clone size: .; D gene: TRBD1; CDR3 DNA: TGTGCTAGTGGTTTGGCCGGGACAGCGCAGTTCTTC; CDR3 protein: CASGLAGTAQFF
J gene: TRBJ2-2; V gene: TRBV6-2/TRBV6-3; clone size: .; D gene: TRBD1; CDR3 DNA: TGTGCCAGCAGTACGGACAGGTCTTATCGGGAGCTGTTTTTT; CDR3 protein: CASSTDRSYRELFF
J gene: TRBJ2-3; V gene: TRBV5-1; clone size: .; D gene: TRBD2; CDR3 DNA: TGCGCCAGCAAAGGTGGCGGGGGGAGGACCCTCACAGATACGCAGTATTTT; CDR3 protein: CASKGGGGRTLTDTQYF
J gene: TRBJ2-7; V gene: TRBV30; clone size: .; D gene: TRBD1; CDR3 DNA: TGTGCCTGGGGGACAGGCAATTTAGTCGAGCAGTACTTC; CDR3 protein: CAWGTGNLVEQYF
J gene: TRBJ2-5; V gene: TRBV5-1; clone size: .; D gene: TRBD1; CDR3 DNA: TGCGCCAGCAGCTCGGAACCGGGACAGCAAGAGACCCAGTACTTC; CDR3 protein: CASSSEPGQQETQYF
J gene: TRBJ2-7; V gene: TRBV2; clone size: .; D gene: TRBD2; CDR3 DNA: TGTGCCAGCTCCACTAGCGGGGGGCCCCATTACGAGCAGTACTTC; CDR3 protein: CASSTSGGPHYEQYF
J gene: TRBJ1-5; V gene: TRBV2; clone size: .; D gene: .; CDR3 DNA: TGTGCCAGCAGTGATACAGTTTATCAGCCCCAGCATTTT; CDR3 protein: CASSDTVYQPQHF
J gene: TRBJ2-7; V gene: TRBV12-3/TRBV12-4; clone size: .; D gene: .; CDR3 DNA: TGTGCCAGCAGTCTACAGTCTTACGAGCAGTACTTC; CDR3 protein: CASSLQSYEQYF
J gene: TRBJ2-1; V gene: TRBV27; clone size: .; D gene: TRBD2; CDR3 DNA: TGTGCCAGCAGTTTATCGCCGGGGGGGCTCCAAGGCAAAAATGAGCAGTTCTTC; CDR3 protein: CASSLSPGGLQGKNEQFF
J gene: TRBJ2-2; V gene: TRBV6-5; clone size: .; D gene: .; CDR3 DNA: TGTGCTGGAAATCAGGGGTTCGGCGGGGAGCTGTTTTTT; CDR3 protein: CAGNQGFGGELFF
J gene: TRBJ1-4; V gene: TRBV7-2; clone size: .; D gene: .; CDR3 DNA: TGTGCCAGCAGCTTAGAGGGCAGGAAAGGGGTTAATGAAAAACTGTTTTTT; CDR3 protein: CASSLEGRKGVNEKLFF
J gene: TRBJ2-2; V gene: TRBV29-1; clone size: .; D gene: TRBD1; CDR3 DNA: TGCAGCGTTACCGGGACAGGGGGCAACACCGGGGAGCTGTTTTTT; CDR3 protein: CSVTGTGGNTGELFF
J gene: TRBJ1-3; V gene: TRBV7-9; clone size: .; D gene: .; CDR3 DNA: TGTGCCAGCAGCCCAGGGGGAAACACCATATATTTT; CDR3 protein: CASSPGGNTIYF
J gene: TRBJ1-2; V gene: TRBV5-5; clone size: .; D gene: TRBD1; CDR3 DNA: TGTGCCAGCAGCTGGACAGGGGTGAAGGGCTACACCTTC; CDR3 protein: CASSWTGVKGYTF
J gene: TRBJ2-3; V gene: TRBV5-1; clone size: .; D gene: .; CDR3 DNA: TGCGCCAGCAGCTCTAATACAGATACGCAGTATTTT; CDR3 protein: CASSSNTDTQYF
J gene: TRBJ1-1; V gene: TRBV30; clone size: .; D gene: .; CDR3 DNA: TGTGCCTGGAGTGTAACAGGGCTGAACACTGAAGCTTTCTTT; CDR3 protein: CAWSVTGLNTEAFF
J gene: TRBJ1-5; V gene: TRBV28; clone size: .; D gene: .; CDR3 DNA: TGTGCCAGCACCTGGGACATCAATCAGCCCCAGCATTTT; CDR3 protein: CASTWDINQPQHF
J gene: TRBJ1-4; V gene: TRBV28; clone size: .; D gene: TRBD1; CDR3 DNA: TGTGCCAGCAGAAGAACAGGGGATGGTGAAAAACTGTTTTTT; CDR3 protein: CASRRTGDGEKLFF
J gene: TRBJ2-1; V gene: TRBV12-3/TRBV12-4; clone size: .; D gene: TRBD2; CDR3 DNA: TGTGCCAGCAATGGGGGGGGAAACAATGAGCAGTTCTTC; CDR3 protein: CASNGGGNNEQFF
J gene: TRBJ1-1; V gene: TRBV7-2; clone size: .; D gene: TRBD1; CDR3 DNA: TGTGCCAGCAGCCCCGGACAGGGGAGGCCTGAAGCTTTCTTT; CDR3 protein: CASSPGQGRPEAFF
J gene: TRBJ2-3; V gene: TRBV19; clone size: .; D gene: TRBD1; CDR3 DNA: TGTGCCAGTAGCGGACAGGGGGCGGGAGATACGCAGTATTTT; CDR3 protein: CASSGQGAGDTQYF
J gene: TRBJ2-3; V gene: TRBV6-5; clone size: .; D gene: TRBD2; CDR3 DNA: TGTGCCAGCAGGGGAAGACTAGCGGGTGGGGATACGCAGTATTTT; CDR3 protein: CASRGRLAGGDTQYF
J gene: TRBJ2-7; V gene: TRBV11-2; clone size: .; D gene: TRBD2; CDR3 DNA: TGTGCCAGCAGCTTTAGCATCCGGGCGGGGGTCGAGCAGTACTTC; CDR3 protein: CASSFSIRAGVEQYF
J gene: TRBJ2-7; V gene: TRBV5-1; clone size: .; D gene: TRBD2; CDR3 DNA: TGCGCCAGCAGCCTTACTAGCGGGGGCTACGAGCAGTACTTC; CDR3 protein: CASSLTSGGYEQYF
J gene: TRBJ2-5; V gene: TRBV5-1; clone size: .; D gene: TRBD1; CDR3 DNA: TGCGCCAGCAGCAAAGACAGGGGCTCGGAGACCCAGTACTTC; CDR3 protein: CASSKDRGSETQYF
J gene: TRBJ2-6; V gene: TRBV19; clone size: .; D gene: .; CDR3 DNA: TGTGCCAGTAGTAGGGCCTCCCTCGGCTTGCCAGGCTCTGGGGCCAACGTCCTGACTTTC; CDR3 protein: CASSRASLGLPGSGANVLTF
J gene: TRBJ2-2; V gene: TRBV27; clone size: .; D gene: TRBD1; CDR3 DNA: TGTGCCAGTAGAGGGACAGCCAACACCGGGGAGCTGTTTTTT; CDR3 protein: CASRGTANTGELFF
J gene: TRBJ2-3; V gene: TRBV12-3/TRBV12-4; clone size: .; D gene: .; CDR3 DNA: TGTGCCAGCAGTTTCTCCACAGATACGCAGTATTTT; CDR3 protein: CASSFSTDTQYF
J gene: TRBJ2-3; V gene: TRBV30; clone size: .; D gene: .; CDR3 DNA: TGTGCCTGGGACCGGCGGTACACAGATACGCAGTATTTT; CDR3 protein: CAWDRRYTDTQYF
J gene: TRBJ2-3; V gene: TRBV14; clone size: .; D gene: .; CDR3 DNA: TGTGCCAGCAGTCCCTTCGGAGATACGCAGTATTTT; CDR3 protein: CASSPFGDTQYF
J gene: TRBJ1-1; V gene: TRBV4-3; clone size: .; D gene: TRBD1; CDR3 DNA: TGCGCCAGCAGCCAAGTATCGACAGGGCGCCCTGAAGCTTTCTTT; CDR3 protein: CASSQVSTGRPEAFF
J gene: TRBJ2-7; V gene: TRBV19; clone size: .; D gene: .; CDR3 DNA: TGTGCCAGTAGTATTGTCGGGGCGGGATACGAGCAGTACTTC; CDR3 protein: CASSIVGAGYEQYF
J gene: TRBJ2-1; V gene: TRBV5-5; clone size: few; D gene: TRBD2; CDR3 DNA: TGTGCCAGCAGCGGGGGGACTAGCGGTTACAATGAGCAGTTCTTC; CDR3 protein: CASSGGTSGYNEQFF
J gene: TRBJ1-3; V gene: TRBV6-5; clone size: .; D gene: .; CDR3 DNA: TGTGCCAGCAGTTACTCTCGTCAAGCCTCTGGAAACACCATATATTTT; CDR3 protein: CASSYSRQASGNTIYF
J gene: TRBJ2-1; V gene: TRBV18; clone size: .; D gene: .; CDR3 DNA: TGTGCCAGCTCACCACTGAGCCGGGAAGGTGAGCAGTTCTTC; CDR3 protein: CASSPLSREGEQFF
J gene: TRBJ2-3; V gene: TRBV5-4; clone size: .; D gene: TRBD1; CDR3 DNA: TGTGCCAGCAGCCGTGGACAGGGGAGCACAGATACGCAGTATTTT; CDR3 protein: CASSRGQGSTDTQYF
J gene: TRBJ2-3; V gene: TRBV2; clone size: .; D gene: .; CDR3 DNA: TGTGCCAGCAATAATCAGGGCCATGTCACAGATACGCAGTATTTT; CDR3 protein: CASNNQGHVTDTQYF
J gene: TRBJ2-1; V gene: TRBV5-1; clone size: .; D gene: TRBD1; CDR3 DNA: TGCGCCAGCAGCTTGGCCGGGACAGGGGGCGATGAGCAGTTCTTC; CDR3 protein: CASSLAGTGGDEQFF
J gene: TRBJ2-2; V gene: TRBV19; clone size: .; D gene: TRBD1; CDR3 DNA: TGTGCCAGTGAGCCGGGACAGGGGGGTCCCGGGGAGCTGTTTTTT; CDR3 protein: CASEPGQGGPGELFF
J gene: TRBJ2-7; V gene: TRBV10-3; clone size: .; D gene: TRBD2; CDR3 DNA: TGTGCCATCAGTGAGGGGACTAGCGGGAGGGCCAGGGACGAGCAGTACTTC; CDR3 protein: CAISEGTSGRARDEQYF
J gene: TRBJ2-1; V gene: TRBV9; clone size: .; D gene: .; CDR3 DNA: TGTGCCAGCAGCTCCAACCCAAGCGACAATGAGCAGTTCTTC; CDR3 protein: CASSSNPSDNEQFF
J gene: TRBJ2-7; V gene: TRBV6-6; clone size: .; D gene: .; CDR3 DNA: TGTGCCAGCAGTTACTCTCAGGGAACCTACGAGCAGTACTTC; CDR3 protein: CASSYSQGTYEQYF
J gene: TRBJ2-3; V gene: TRBV5-1; clone size: .; D gene: .; CDR3 DNA: TGCGCCAGCAGCTTGGATAGCGGAGTCACAGATACGCAGTATTTT; CDR3 protein: CASSLDSGVTDTQYF
J gene: TRBJ1-2; V gene: TRBV10-3; clone size: few; D gene: .; CDR3 DNA: TGTGCCATCAGTGAGGGAGGGGAACATGGCTACACCTTC; CDR3 protein: CAISEGGEHGYTF
J gene: TRBJ1-2; V gene: TRBV3-1/TRBV3-2; clone size: .; D gene: .; CDR3 DNA: TGTGCCAGCAGTCGAAACCCTAACAGGGTAAACTATGGCTACACCTTC; CDR3 protein: CASSRNPNRVNYGYTF
J gene: TRBJ1-2; V gene: TRBV6-5; clone size: .; D gene: .; CDR3 DNA: TGTGCCAGCAGTTACTCGAAGGCAGGAGGTAACTATGGCTACACCTTC; CDR3 protein: CASSYSKAGGNYGYTF
J gene: TRBJ2-2; V gene: TRBV18; clone size: .; D gene: .; CDR3 DNA: TGTGCCAGCTCACCACTTATCGCTGGGGGCCCGACGAACACCGGGGAGCTGTTTTTT; CDR3 protein: CASSPLIAGGPTNTGELFF
J gene: TRBJ1-2; V gene: TRBV7-2; clone size: .; D gene: .; CDR3 DNA: TGTGCCAGCAATATGGGGGGATCCTATGGCTACACCTTC; CDR3 protein: CASNMGGSYGYTF
J gene: TRBJ1-2; V gene: TRBV27; clone size: .; D gene: .; CDR3 DNA: TGTGCCAGCAGTCCCCGGACAGACAACTATGGCTACACCTTC; CDR3 protein: CASSPRTDNYGYTF
J gene: TRBJ2-1; V gene: TRBV30; clone size: .; D gene: .; CDR3 DNA: TGTGCCTGGACTAGCTCCTACAATGAGCAGTTCTTC; CDR3 protein: CAWTSSYNEQFF
J gene: TRBJ2-1; V gene: TRBV7-9; clone size: .; D gene: .; CDR3 DNA: TGTGCCAGCAGCCAGGACTATCATGAGCAGTTCTTC; CDR3 protein: CASSQDYHEQFF
J gene: TRBJ1-2; V gene: TRBV15; clone size: .; D gene: .; CDR3 DNA: TGTGCCACCAGCAGAGAGACTGCGAGACAGTCGTTCTATGGCTACACCTTC; CDR3 protein: CATSRETARQSFYGYTF
J gene: TRBJ2-4; V gene: TRBV28; clone size: .; D gene: .; CDR3 DNA: TGTGCCAGCAGTCTCCCGGGAAACATTCAGTACTTC; CDR3 protein: CASSLPGNIQYF
J gene: TRBJ2-2; V gene: TRBV5-1; clone size: .; D gene: TRBD2; CDR3 DNA: TGCGCCAGCAGCTTTTACGGGGGGTCAAACACCGGGGAGCTGTTTTTT; CDR3 protein: CASSFYGGSNTGELFF